This TCR beta chain derives from a study of cytomegalovirus exposure and HLA in healthy donors. Whole-study findings and limits: Reportedly, a later analysis found an Asian-associated ancestry cluster had fewer N-insertions than the roughly 670-donor mean.

The germline V gene encodes CDR1 SGHNT and CDR2 YYREEE (reference sequence). Trimming removed 0 bases from V and 4 bases from J, with 10 bases in between. This CDR3 is 15 amino acids long. PCR was performed using 60 Vbeta and 13 Jbeta primers. Only in-frame clones appear in the TCRdb table, and some are missing; sequencing was by immunoSEQ multiplex PCR. Of around 94,000 clones in the sample, 65% to 85% are singletons; the top ten hold about 20%. A word on this clone: The antigen remains unidentified.

The receptor was derived from a woman in her fifties or sixties in good health and CMV-seropositive. The chain carries TRBV5-4 and TRBJ2-2; D unresolved. Source material: PBMCs. CDR3 residues: CASSLDGSFTGELFF. The CDR3 coding sequence is TGTGCCAGCAGCTTGGACGGGTCTTTCACCGGGGAGCTGTTTTTT.